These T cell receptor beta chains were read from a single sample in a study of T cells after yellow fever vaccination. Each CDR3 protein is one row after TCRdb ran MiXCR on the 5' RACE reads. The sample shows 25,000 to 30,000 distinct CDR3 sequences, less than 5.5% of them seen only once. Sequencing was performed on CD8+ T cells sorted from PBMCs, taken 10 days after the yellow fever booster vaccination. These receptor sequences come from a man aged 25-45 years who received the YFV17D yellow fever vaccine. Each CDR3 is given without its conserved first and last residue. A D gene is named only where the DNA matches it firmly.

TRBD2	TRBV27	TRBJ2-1	ASSIAGGPNEQF
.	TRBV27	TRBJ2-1	ASSLGAEQF
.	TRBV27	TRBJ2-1	ASSRLGGPAYEQF
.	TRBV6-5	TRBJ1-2	ASRDGVTYGYT
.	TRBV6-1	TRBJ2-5	ASSDTLTQY
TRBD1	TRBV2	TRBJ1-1	ASTSPDRVGTEAF
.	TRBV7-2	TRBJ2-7	ASSLQTTYEQY
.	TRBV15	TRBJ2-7	ATSRDEDRPYEQY
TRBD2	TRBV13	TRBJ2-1	ASSSYTSGDPSYNEQF
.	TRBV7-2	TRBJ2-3	ASSLRRDGTDTQY
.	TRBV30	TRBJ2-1	AWKAFSSHNEQF
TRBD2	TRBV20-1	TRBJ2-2	STYVGGSFSGELF
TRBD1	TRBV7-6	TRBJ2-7	ASSLAKGQGAYEQY
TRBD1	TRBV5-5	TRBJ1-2	ASSPDREDYYGYT
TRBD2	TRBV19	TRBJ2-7	ASSPRTASGLAEPQY
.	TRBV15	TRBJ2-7	ATSRDTEDYEQY
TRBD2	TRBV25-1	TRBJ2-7	ASSVTGTSGITYEQY
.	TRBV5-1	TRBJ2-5	ASSWGSWGVQETQY
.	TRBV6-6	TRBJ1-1	ASRPGVGTEAF